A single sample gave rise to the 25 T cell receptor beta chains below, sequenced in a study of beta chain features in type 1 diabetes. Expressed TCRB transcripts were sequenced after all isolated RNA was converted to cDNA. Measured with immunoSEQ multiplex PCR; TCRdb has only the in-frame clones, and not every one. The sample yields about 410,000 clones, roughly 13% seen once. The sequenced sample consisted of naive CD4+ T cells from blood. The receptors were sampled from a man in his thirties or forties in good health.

Written as DNA, the CDR3 is TGTGCCAGCAGCTTAGTTATCGGGCCACAGTCTCACAATGAGCAGTTCTTC. Its translation: CASSLVIGPQSHNEQFF. V is TRBV7-2 and J is TRBJ2-1; no clear D. In germline, CDR1 is SGHTA, CDR2 FQGNSA. The CDR3 contains 17 residues. Trimming cost V 1 base and J 5 bases, with 18 bases left between them.

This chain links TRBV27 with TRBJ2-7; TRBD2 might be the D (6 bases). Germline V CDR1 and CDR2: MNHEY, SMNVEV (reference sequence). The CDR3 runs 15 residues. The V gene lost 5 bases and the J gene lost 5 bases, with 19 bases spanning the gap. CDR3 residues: CASSPRGGVNNEQYF. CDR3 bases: TGTGCCAGCAGTCCTCGCGGCGGGGTAAACAACGAGCAGTACTTC.

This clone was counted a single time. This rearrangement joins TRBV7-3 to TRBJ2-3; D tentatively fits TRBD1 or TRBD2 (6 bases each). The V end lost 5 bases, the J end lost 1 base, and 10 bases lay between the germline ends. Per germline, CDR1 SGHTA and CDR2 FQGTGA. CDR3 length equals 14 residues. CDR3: CASSIGGGTDTQYF. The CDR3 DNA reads TGTGCCAGCAGCATCGGGGGCGGCACAGATACGCAGTATTTT.

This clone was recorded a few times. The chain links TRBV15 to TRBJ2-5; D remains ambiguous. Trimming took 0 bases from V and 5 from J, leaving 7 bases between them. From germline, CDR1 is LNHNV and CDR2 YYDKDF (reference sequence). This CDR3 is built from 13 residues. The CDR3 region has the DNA TGTGCCACCAGCAGAGATATCCTTGAGACCCAGTACTTC. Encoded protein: CATSRDILETQYF.

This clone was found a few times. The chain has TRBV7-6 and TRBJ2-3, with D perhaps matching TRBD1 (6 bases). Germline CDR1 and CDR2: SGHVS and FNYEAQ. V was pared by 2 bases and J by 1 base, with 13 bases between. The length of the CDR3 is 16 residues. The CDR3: CASSLIRGSGTDTQYF. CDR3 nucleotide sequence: TGTGCCAGCAGCTTAATTAGGGGGTCCGGCACAGATACGCAGTATTTT.

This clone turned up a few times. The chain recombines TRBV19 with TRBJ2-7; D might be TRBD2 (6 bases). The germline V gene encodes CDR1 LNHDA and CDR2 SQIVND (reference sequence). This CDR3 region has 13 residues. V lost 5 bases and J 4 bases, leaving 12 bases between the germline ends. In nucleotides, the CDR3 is TGTGCCAGTAGTCGGGGGTTCGAATACGAGCAGTACTTC. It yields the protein CASSRGFEYEQYF. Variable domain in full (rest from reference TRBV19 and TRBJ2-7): DGGITQSPKYLFRKEGQNVTLSCEQNLNHDAMYWYRQDPGQGLRLIYYSQIVNDFQKGDIAEGYSVSREKKESFPLTVTSAQKNPTAFYLCASSRGFEYEQYFGPGTRLTVT.

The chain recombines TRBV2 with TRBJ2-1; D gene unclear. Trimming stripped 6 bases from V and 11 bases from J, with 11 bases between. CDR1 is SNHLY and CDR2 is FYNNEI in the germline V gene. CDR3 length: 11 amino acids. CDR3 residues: CASSVGRKQFF. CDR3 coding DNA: TGTGCCAGCAGCGTAGGGCGGAAGCAGTTCTTC. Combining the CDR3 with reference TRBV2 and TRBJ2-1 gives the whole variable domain EPEVTQTPSHQVTQMGQEVILRCVPISNHLYFYWYRQILGQKVEFLVSFYNNEISEKSEIFDDQFSVERPDGSNFTLKIRSTKLEDSAMYFCASSVGRKQFFGPGTRLTVL.

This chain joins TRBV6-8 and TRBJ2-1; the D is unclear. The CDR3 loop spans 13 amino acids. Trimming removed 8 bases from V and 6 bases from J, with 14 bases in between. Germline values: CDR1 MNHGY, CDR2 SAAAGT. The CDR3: CASWTTLFNEQFF. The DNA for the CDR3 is TGTGCCAGCTGGACGACTTTATTCAATGAGCAGTTCTTC.

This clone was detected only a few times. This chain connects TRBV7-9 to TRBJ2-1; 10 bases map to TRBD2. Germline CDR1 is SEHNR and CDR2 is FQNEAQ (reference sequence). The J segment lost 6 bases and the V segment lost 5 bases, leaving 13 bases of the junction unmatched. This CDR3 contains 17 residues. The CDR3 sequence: CASSRGPLAGEFNEQFF. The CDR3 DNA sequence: TGTGCCAGCAGCCGTGGTCCCCTAGCGGGAGAATTCAATGAGCAGTTCTTC.

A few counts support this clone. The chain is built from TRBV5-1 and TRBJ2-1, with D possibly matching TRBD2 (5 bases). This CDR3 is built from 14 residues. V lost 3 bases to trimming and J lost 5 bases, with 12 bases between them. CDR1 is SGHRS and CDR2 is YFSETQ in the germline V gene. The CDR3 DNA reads TGCGCCAGCAGCTGGGAGCCCTCTAACAATGAGCAGTTCTTC. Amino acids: CASSWEPSNNEQFF.

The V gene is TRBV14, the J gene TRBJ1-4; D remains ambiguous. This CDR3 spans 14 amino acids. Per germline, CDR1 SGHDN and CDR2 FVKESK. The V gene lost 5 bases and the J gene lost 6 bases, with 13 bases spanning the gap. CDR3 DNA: TGTGCCAGCAGCGAAAGCGCCTGGGATGAAAAACTGTTTTTT. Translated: CASSESAWDEKLFF.

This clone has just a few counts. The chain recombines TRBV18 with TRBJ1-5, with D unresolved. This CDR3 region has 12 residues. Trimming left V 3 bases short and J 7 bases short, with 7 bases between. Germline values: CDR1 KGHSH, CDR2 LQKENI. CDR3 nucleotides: TGTGCCAGCTCACCTTATGGACAGCCCCAGCATTTT. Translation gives CASSPYGQPQHF.

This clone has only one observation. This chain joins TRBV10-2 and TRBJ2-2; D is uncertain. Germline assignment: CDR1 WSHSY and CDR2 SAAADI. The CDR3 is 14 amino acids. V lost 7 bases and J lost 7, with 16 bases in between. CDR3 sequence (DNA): TGCGCCAGCACGAATGGGGAAGTGATCGGGGAGCTGTTTTTT. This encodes CASTNGEVIGELFF.

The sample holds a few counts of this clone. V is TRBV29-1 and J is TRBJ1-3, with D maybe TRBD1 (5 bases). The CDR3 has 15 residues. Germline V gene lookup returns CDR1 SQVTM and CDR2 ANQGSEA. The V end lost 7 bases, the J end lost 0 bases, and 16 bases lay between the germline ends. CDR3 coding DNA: TGCAGCGCTACATCAGGGAGCCCCTCTGGAAACACCATATATTTT. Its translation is CSATSGSPSGNTIYF.

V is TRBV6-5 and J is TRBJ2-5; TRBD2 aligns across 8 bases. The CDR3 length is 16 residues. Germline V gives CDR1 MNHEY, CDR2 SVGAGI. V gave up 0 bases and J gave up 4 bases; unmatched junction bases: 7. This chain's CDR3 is CASSYSSLAGGETQYF. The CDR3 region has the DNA TGTGCCAGCAGTTACTCGAGCCTAGCGGGCGGAGAGACCCAGTACTTC.

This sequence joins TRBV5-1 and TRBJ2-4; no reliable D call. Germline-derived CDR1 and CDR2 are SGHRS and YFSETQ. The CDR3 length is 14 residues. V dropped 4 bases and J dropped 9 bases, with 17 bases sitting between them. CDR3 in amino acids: CASSPASPRGIQYF. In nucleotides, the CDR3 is TGCGCCAGCAGCCCGGCCTCCCCACGCGGCATTCAGTACTTC. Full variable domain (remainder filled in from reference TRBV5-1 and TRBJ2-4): KAGVTQTPRYLIKTRGQQVTLSCSPISGHRSVSWYQQTPGQGLQFLFEYFSETQRNKGNFPGRFSGRQFSNSRSEMNVSTLELGDSALYLCASSPASPRGIQYFGAGTRLSVL.

In DNA, the CDR3 is TGTGCCAGCAGCCCTCGAGACGGCAATGAGCAGTTCTTC. Its translation is CASSPRDGNEQFF. The gene calls are TRBV7-3 and TRBJ2-1; D is unclear. Germline CDR1 is SGHTA and CDR2 is FQGTGA. Trimming removed 5 bases from V and 6 bases from J, with 11 bases in between. This CDR3 is 13 amino acids long.

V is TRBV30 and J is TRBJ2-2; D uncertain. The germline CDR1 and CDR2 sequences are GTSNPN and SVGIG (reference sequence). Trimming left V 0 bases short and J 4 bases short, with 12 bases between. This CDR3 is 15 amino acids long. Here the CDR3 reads CAWSVLATATGELFF. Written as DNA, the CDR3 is TGTGCCTGGAGTGTACTTGCGACCGCCACCGGGGAGCTGTTTTTT.

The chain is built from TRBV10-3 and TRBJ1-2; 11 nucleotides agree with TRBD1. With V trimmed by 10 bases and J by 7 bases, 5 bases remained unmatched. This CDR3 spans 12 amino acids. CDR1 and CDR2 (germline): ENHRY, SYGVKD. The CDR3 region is CATGQGASGYTF. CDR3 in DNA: TGTGCCACCGGACAGGGGGCTAGTGGCTACACCTTC.

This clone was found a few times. CDR3 protein: CATSRNRRNEQFF. The CDR3 DNA sequence: TGTGCCACCAGCAGGAACAGGAGAAATGAGCAGTTCTTC. The chain carries TRBV15 and TRBJ2-1; weak D call: TRBD1 (5 bases). Trimming pared 3 bases from V and 7 bases from J, leaving 10 bases between. The CDR3 contains 13 residues. Looked up from germline, CDR1 is LNHNV and CDR2 is YYDKDF (reference sequence).

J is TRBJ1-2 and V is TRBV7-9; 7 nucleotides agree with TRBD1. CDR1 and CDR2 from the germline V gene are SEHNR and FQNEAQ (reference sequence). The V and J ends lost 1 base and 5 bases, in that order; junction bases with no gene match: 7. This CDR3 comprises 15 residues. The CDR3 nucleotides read TGTGCCAGCAGCTTAGTTGACAGGGCAAGTTATGGCTACACCTTC. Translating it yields CASSLVDRASYGYTF.

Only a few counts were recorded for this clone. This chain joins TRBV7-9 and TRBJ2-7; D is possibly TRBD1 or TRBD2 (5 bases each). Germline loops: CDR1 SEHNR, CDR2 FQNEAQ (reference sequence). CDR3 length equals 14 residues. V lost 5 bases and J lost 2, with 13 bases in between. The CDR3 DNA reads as TGTGCCAGCAGCGCCCGGGACCGACCCTACGAGCAGTACTTC. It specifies CASSARDRPYEQYF.

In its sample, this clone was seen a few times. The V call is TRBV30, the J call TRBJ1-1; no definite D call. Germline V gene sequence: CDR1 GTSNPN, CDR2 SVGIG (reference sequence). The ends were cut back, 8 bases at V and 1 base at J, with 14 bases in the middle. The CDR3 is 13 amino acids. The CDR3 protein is CARWSFGNTEAFF. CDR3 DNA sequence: TGTGCCCGGTGGAGCTTTGGGAACACTGAAGCTTTCTTT.

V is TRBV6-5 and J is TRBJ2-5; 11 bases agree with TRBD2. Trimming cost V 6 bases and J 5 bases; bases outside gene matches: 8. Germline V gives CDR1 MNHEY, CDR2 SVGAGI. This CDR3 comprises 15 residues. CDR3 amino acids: CASRPLAGGTETQYF. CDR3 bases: TGTGCCAGCAGGCCTTTAGCGGGAGGGACGGAGACCCAGTACTTC.

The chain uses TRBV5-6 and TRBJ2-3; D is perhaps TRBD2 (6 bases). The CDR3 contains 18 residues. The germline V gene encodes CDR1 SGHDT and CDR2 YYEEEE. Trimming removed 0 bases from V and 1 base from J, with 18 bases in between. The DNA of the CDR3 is TGTGCCAGCAGCTTGGCCTTGGGCCGCGGGGAGGGCACAGATACGCAGTATTTT. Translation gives CASSLALGRGEGTDTQYF.